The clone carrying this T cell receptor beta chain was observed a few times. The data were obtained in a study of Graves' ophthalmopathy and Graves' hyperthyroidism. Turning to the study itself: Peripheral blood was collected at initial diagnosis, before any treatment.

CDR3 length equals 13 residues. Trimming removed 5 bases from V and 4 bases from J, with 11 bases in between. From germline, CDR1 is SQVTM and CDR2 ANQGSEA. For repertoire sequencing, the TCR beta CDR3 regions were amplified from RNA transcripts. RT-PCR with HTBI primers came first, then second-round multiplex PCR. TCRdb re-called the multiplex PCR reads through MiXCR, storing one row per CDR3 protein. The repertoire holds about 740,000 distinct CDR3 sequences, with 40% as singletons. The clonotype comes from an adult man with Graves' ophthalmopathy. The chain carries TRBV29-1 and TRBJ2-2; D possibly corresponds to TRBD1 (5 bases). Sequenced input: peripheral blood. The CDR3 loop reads CSVFQGSTGELFF. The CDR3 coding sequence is TGCAGCGTTTTTCAGGGCTCCACCGGGGAGCTGTTTTTT.